This is a list of T cell receptor beta chains from one sample in a study of PD-1 blockade in classical Hodgkin lymphoma. Profiling relied on immunoSEQ multiplex PCR, and the TCRdb table lists in-frame clones only, not all of them. Of about 10,000 clones detected, approximately 69% appear once; the ten largest clones hold roughly a tenth. Source: CD8+ T cells from blood, taken before the fourth cycle of nivolumab. All receptors come from a human donor with classical Hodgkin lymphoma. Each CDR3 is given with its conserved first and last residue. D genes are given only for firm matches. For some rows the clone size is stated as once, few or many, or as a class when expanded; others skip it.

j_call,v_call,clone_size,d_call,cdr3_nt,cdr3_aa
TRBJ2-1,TRBV18,.,TRBD2,TGTGCCAGCTCACTTTCCCCGGGGCTAGCGGGACGAATGGATGAGCAGTTCTTC,CASSLSPGLAGRMDEQFF
TRBJ2-1,TRBV18,.,TRBD2,TGTGCCAGCTCACCTTCGGGGACTAGCGGATACAATGAGCAGTTCTTC,CASSPSGTSGYNEQFF
TRBJ2-7,TRBV21-1,.,.,TGTGCCAGCAGCAAAGACGGCTACGAGCAGTACTTC,CASSKDGYEQYF
TRBJ2-5,TRBV7-9,.,TRBD1,TGTGCCAGCAGCTTGGGATTGGACAGGGGAGAGACCCAGTACTTC,CASSLGLDRGETQYF
TRBJ2-2,TRBV4-3,.,.,TGCGCCAGCAGCCAAGATTCGGGGCTAGGGGTTTATTCCGGGGAGCTGTTTTTT,CASSQDSGLGVYSGELFF
TRBJ2-7,TRBV2,few,TRBD1,TGTGCCAGCATTGAGACAGGGGGAAGCCACGAGCAGTACTTC,CASIETGGSHEQYF
TRBJ1-1,TRBV7-2,.,.,TGTGCCAGCAGCTTAGCGGGACACTTCAACACTGAAGCTTTCTTT,CASSLAGHFNTEAFF
TRBJ1-5,TRBV2,.,.,TGTGCCAGCAAACTAGCCAGGGTTAGCAATCAGCCCCAGCATTTT,CASKLARVSNQPQHF
TRBJ2-7,TRBV19,.,.,TGTGCCAGTAGTATTAATGGGGCCTACGAGCAGTACTTC,CASSINGAYEQYF
TRBJ1-5,TRBV11-2,.,.,TGTGCCAGCAGCTTAAGGGGCGGCGGGCCCCAGCATTTT,CASSLRGGGPQHF
TRBJ2-7,TRBV7-2,.,.,TGTGCCAGCAGATTAGCCTACGAGCAGTACTTC,CASRLAYEQYF
TRBJ2-5,TRBV5-1,.,.,TGCGCCAGCAGCTGGGGCGCGGAGACCCAGTACTTC,CASSWGAETQYF
TRBJ2-7,TRBV7-6,.,.,TGTGCCAGCGGAATAGACGAGCAGTACTTC,CASGIDEQYF
TRBJ2-7,TRBV27,.,.,TGTGCCAGCAGTTTGGGGATCACCTACGAGCAGTACTTC,CASSLGITYEQYF
TRBJ1-4,TRBV30,.,.,TGTGCCTGGAGAGAGGGACGGGCAACTAATGAAAAACTGTTTTTT,CAWREGRATNEKLFF
TRBJ1-2,TRBV29-1,few,TRBD1,TGCAGCGTGACAGGGGACATCTATGGCTACACCTTC,CSVTGDIYGYTF
TRBJ2-1,TRBV9,once,.,TGTGCCAGCAGCGTAGGGTCGGGCGCGCACTTAAATGAGCAGTTCTTC,CASSVGSGAHLNEQFF
TRBJ1-1,TRBV5-1,.,.,TGCGCCAGTCGGGATTCCCAGAACACTGAAGCTTTCTTT,CASRDSQNTEAFF
TRBJ2-7,TRBV4-1,.,.,TGCGCCAGCAGAGGAGCGTCAGCCTACGAGCAGTACTTC,CASRGASAYEQYF
TRBJ2-3,TRBV7-8,.,.,TGTGCCAGCAGCCCCGTAGGTGGAGGGATCACAGATACGCAGTATTTT,CASSPVGGGITDTQYF
TRBJ1-1,TRBV4-3,.,.,TGCGCCAGCAGCCAAGATATTGGTGGGCGCAACACTGAAGCTTTCTTT,CASSQDIGGRNTEAFF
TRBJ2-7,TRBV4-2,.,.,TGTGCCAGCAGCCAAGGCGACGATTACTACGAGCAGTACTTC,CASSQGDDYYEQYF
TRBJ2-5,TRBV6-5,.,TRBD2,TGTGCCAGCAGTTACACTAGCGGGAGAATGGAGACCCAGTACTTC,CASSYTSGRMETQYF
TRBJ2-1,TRBV4-3,.,.,TGCGCCAGCAGCCAAGTGCTAGCGAGCTCCTACAATGAGCAGTTCTTC,CASSQVLASSYNEQFF
TRBJ1-4,TRBV2,.,.,TGTGCCAGCAGTGAAGTAAGGGAGTATGCAACTAATGAAAAACTGTTTTTT,CASSEVREYATNEKLFF
TRBJ2-7,TRBV9,.,TRBD1,TGTGCCAGCAGCGTAGAAACAGGGGAGAGTTACGAGCAGTACTTC,CASSVETGESYEQYF
TRBJ2-7,TRBV6-1,.,TRBD1,TGTGCCAGCAGTCCCTGGGACAGTTCTTCCTACGAGCAGTACTTC,CASSPWDSSSYEQYF
TRBJ2-7,TRBV6-5,.,.,TGTGCCAGCAGTTACTCCCCTCATTCCGAGCAGTACTTC,CASSYSPHSEQYF
TRBJ1-2,TRBV5-1,.,TRBD1,TGCGCCAGCAGCCCGACCGGGACAGAGACCTCTAACTATGGCTACACCTTC,CASSPTGTETSNYGYTF
TRBJ2-1,TRBV4-3,.,.,TGCGCCAGCAGCCAACAAACTGGGGTGTCGGGCTATTACAATGAGCAGTTCTTC,CASSQQTGVSGYYNEQFF
TRBJ2-7,TRBV2,once,.,TGTGCCAGCAGTGATCCAAAGTTTAGGACGGGAGAGCAGTACTTC,CASSDPKFRTGEQYF
TRBJ2-1,TRBV9,.,.,TGTGCCAGCAGCGACCCAGGTTGGACGGCCGGGAGCCCCTACAATGAGCAGTTCTTC,CASSDPGWTAGSPYNEQFF
TRBJ1-6,TRBV5-5,once,.,TGTGCCAGCAGCTTGGGAGGGAATTCACCCCTCCACTTT,CASSLGGNSPLHF
TRBJ2-1,TRBV6-5,.,TRBD2,TGTGCCAGCAGTCTAGCGGGAGAGGGGGAGCAGTTCTTC,CASSLAGEGEQFF
TRBJ2-5,TRBV7-9,.,TRBD1,TGTGCCAGCAGCCCCCCGACAGGGTTGGAGACCCAGTACTTC,CASSPPTGLETQYF
TRBJ2-1,TRBV27,.,.,TGTGCCAGCAGTTTACAGGCGGGCTACTTCAATGAGCAGTTCTTC,CASSLQAGYFNEQFF
TRBJ2-5,TRBV28,.,.,TGTGCCAGCAGTTTTAGACTCCAAGAGACCCAGTACTTC,CASSFRLQETQYF
TRBJ1-5,TRBV13,.,.,TGTGCCAGCAGCTTACAGTTCAATCAGCCCCAGCATTTT,CASSLQFNQPQHF
TRBJ1-1,TRBV19,.,.,TGTGCCAGTACTTCTTCCGGACTGATAAACACTGAAGCTTTCTTT,CASTSSGLINTEAFF
TRBJ1-5,TRBV5-6,.,.,TGTGCCAGCAGCTTGGGTCCTAATAGCAATCAGCCCCAGCATTTT,CASSLGPNSNQPQHF
TRBJ1-1,TRBV19,once,.,TGTGCCAGTAGTATAGGGGGATGGAACACTGAAGCTTTCTTT,CASSIGGWNTEAFF
TRBJ1-2,TRBV13,once,TRBD1,TGTGCCAGCAGCTACCGTGGGGGACAGGGTAGCGGAGTCAACACCTTC,CASSYRGGQGSGVNTF
TRBJ1-1,TRBV28,.,.,TGTGCCAGCAGTTTCGGTAACACTGAAGCTTTCTTT,CASSFGNTEAFF
TRBJ2-7,TRBV7-9,.,TRBD1,TGTGCCAGCAGCGGTAGACAGGGCCCCTCCTACGAGCAGTACTTC,CASSGRQGPSYEQYF
TRBJ2-5,TRBV10-3,.,.,TGTGCCATCAGTGTGTCGGGGGTCTCCCAAGAGACCCAGTACTTC,CAISVSGVSQETQYF
TRBJ1-3,TRBV19,.,.,TGTGCCAGTAGCTCGATATACAGTCGCCGCGGAAACACCATATATTTT,CASSSIYSRRGNTIYF